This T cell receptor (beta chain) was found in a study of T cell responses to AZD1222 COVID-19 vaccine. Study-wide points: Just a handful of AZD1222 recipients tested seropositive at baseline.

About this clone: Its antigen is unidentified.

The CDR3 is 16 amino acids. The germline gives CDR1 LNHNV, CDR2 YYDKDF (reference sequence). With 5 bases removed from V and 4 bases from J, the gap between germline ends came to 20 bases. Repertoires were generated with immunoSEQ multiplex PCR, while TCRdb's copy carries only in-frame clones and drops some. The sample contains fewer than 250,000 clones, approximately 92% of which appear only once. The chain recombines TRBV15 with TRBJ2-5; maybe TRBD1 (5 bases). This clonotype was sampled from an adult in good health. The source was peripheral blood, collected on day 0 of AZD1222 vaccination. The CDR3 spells CATSRPSDIRGETQYF. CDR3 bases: TGTGCCACCAGCCGCCCTTCGGACATTAGGGGAGAGACCCAGTACTTC.